This T cell receptor (beta chain) was documented in a study of vaccination effects on CD4 cells after COVID-19. Concerning this clone itself: What it binds is unknown.

Measured with immunoSEQ multiplex PCR; TCRdb has only the in-frame clones, and not every one. Among some 14,000 clones listed, about 74% were seen once. This CDR3 comprises 15 residues. V lost 2 bases and J lost 7, with 17 bases in between. Germline CDR1 MNHEY, CDR2 SVGAGI. General study results and limits: Both infection-induced and vaccine-induced clones contracted markedly at late post-vaccination timepoints.

Under the ViraFEST assay, PBMC were stimulated with viral peptide pools so that antigen-specific CD4+ T cells expanded. Sequencing was performed afterwards. When around nine days of culture had elapsed, CD4+ T cells were isolated. Participants were given two doses of BNT162b2 or mRNA-1273 vaccine. Each vaccine recipient was nucleocapsid antibody negative and had no prior SARS-CoV-2 infection. Half-medium replacement with IL-2 medium occurred on days 3 and 7. This clonotype was obtained from a human donor who received a COVID-19 vaccine. The material sequenced was CD4+ T cells from PBMCs cultured with HCoV-NL63 spike peptides, taken after COVID-19 vaccination. V gene TRBV6-5 combines with J gene TRBJ1-2, with D tentatively TRBD1 (5 bases). CDR3 loop: CASSYAGTGRSGYTF. DNA of the CDR3: TGTGCCAGCAGTTACGCCGGGACGGGGAGAAGTGGCTACACCTTC.